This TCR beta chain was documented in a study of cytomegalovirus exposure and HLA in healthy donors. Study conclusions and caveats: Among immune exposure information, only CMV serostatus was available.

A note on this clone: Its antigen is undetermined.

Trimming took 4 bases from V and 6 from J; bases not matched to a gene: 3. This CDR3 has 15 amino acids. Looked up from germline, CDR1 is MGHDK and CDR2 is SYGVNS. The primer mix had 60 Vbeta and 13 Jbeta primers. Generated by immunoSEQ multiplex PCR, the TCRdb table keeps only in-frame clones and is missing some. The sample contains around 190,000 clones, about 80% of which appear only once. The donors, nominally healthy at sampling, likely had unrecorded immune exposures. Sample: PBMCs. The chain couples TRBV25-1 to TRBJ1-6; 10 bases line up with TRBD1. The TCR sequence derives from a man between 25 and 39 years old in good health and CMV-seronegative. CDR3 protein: CASSGDRGINSPLHF. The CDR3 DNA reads TGTGCCAGCAGTGGGGACAGGGGTATTAATTCACCCCTCCACTTT.